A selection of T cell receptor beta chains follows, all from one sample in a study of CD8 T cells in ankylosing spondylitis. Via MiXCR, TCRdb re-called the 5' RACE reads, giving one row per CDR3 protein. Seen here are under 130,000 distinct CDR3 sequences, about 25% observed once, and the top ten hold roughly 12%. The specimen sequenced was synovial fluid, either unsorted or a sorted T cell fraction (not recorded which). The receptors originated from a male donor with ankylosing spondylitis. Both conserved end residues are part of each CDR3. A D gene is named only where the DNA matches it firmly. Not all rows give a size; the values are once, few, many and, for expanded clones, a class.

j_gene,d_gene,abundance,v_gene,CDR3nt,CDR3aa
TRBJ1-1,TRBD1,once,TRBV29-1,TGCAGCGTCTCTCCGGGACAGGGGGCTGAAGCTTTCTTT,CSVSPGQGAEAFF
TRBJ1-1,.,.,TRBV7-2,TGTGCCAGCAGCTCGAGGGGGGCTAACACTGAAGCTTTCTTT,CASSSRGANTEAFF
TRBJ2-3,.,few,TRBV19,TGTGCCAGTAGTATAACCCACGCTAGCGAAGATACGCAGTATTTT,CASSITHASEDTQYF
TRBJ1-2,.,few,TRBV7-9,TGTGCCAGCAGCGAGACAGCTATGTCCTATGGCTACACCTTC,CASSETAMSYGYTF
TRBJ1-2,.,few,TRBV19,TGTGCCAGTAGTTCGCCGCCGGGAGGTGGCTACACCTTC,CASSSPPGGGYTF
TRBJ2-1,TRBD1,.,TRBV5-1,TGCGCCAGCAGTCCGGACAGGGTGTTCTCCAATGAGCAGTTCTTC,CASSPDRVFSNEQFF
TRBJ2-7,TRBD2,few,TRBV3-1,TGTGCCAGCAGCCAAGACCTAGCGGTACCCTACGAGCAGTACTTC,CASSQDLAVPYEQYF
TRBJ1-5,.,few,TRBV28,TGTGCCAGCAGTTTAAATTCTATTGGGCGTGGGGAGCAGTATGGTGCATATCAGCCCCAGCATTTT,CASSLNSIGRGEQYGAYQPQHF
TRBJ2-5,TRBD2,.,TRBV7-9,TGTGCCAGCAGCGGTAGCGGGACGGAGACCCAGTACTTC,CASSGSGTETQYF
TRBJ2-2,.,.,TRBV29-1,TGCAGCGTTGCGAGTTTCGTGAACACCGGGGAGCTGTTTTTT,CSVASFVNTGELFF
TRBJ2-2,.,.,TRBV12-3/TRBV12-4,TGTGCCACTACCAGGGACCGTAACACCGGGGAGCTGTTTTTT,CATTRDRNTGELFF
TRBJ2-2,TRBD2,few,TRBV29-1,TGCAGCGTTGTTAAAGCGGGAGTGAGCACCGGGGAGCTGTTTTTT,CSVVKAGVSTGELFF
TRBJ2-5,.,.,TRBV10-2,TGCGCCAGCAGTTGGCTAAGTGAGACCCAGTACTTC,CASSWLSETQYF
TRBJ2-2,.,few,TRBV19,TGTGCCAGTAGTCCGCGGGCCAGTCTAGCCGGGGAGCTGTTTTTT,CASSPRASLAGELFF
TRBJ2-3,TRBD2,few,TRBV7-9,TGTGCCAGCAGCTTATGGCTAGCGGGAGATACAGATACGCAGTATTTT,CASSLWLAGDTDTQYF
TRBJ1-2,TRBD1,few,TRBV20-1,TGCAGTGCTACTACTAGACAGGGGGGAGGGTATGGCTACACCTTC,CSATTRQGGGYGYTF
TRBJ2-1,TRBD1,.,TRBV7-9,TGTGCCAGCAGCACGAAGGGGACAGGGAAAGGCCAGTTCTTC,CASSTKGTGKGQFF
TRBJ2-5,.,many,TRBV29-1,TGCAGCGTTGAGAAAGGTGGACAGACCCAGTACTTC,CSVEKGGQTQYF
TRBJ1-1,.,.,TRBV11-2,TGTGCCAGCAGCTTGGTGTCTTACACTGAAGCTTTCTTT,CASSLVSYTEAFF
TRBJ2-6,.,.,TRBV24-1,TGTGCCACCAGTCCTGGGGCCAACGTCCTGACTTTC,CATSPGANVLTF
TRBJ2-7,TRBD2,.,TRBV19,TGTGCCAGTAGTATAGCGGGTAGCGGGCGAGCCTACGAGCAGTACTTC,CASSIAGSGRAYEQYF
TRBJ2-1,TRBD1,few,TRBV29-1,TGCAGCGTTGTAATGGGACAGGGGGCTATGAATGAGCAGTTCTTC,CSVVMGQGAMNEQFF
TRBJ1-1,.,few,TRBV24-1,TGTGCCACCAGTGAATCGACTGACAGCACTGAAGCTTTCTTT,CATSESTDSTEAFF
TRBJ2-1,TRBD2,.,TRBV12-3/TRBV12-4,TGTGCCAGCAGCTCCGGGACTAGCAATGAGCAGTTCTTC,CASSSGTSNEQFF
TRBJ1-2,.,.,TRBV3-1,TGTGCCAGCAGCCAAGATTGGCAGGGCTGGCACGGCTACACCTTC,CASSQDWQGWHGYTF
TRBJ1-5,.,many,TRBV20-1,TGCAGTGCAAGGGTCTTGGACAATCAGCCCCAGCATTTT,CSARVLDNQPQHF
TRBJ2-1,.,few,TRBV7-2,TGTGCCAGCAGCTTTCACAGGGTACCCTCCTACAATGAGCAGTTCTTC,CASSFHRVPSYNEQFF
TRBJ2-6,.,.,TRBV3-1,TGTGCCAGCAGCCAAGGGGGGGCCAACGTCCTGACTTTC,CASSQGGANVLTF